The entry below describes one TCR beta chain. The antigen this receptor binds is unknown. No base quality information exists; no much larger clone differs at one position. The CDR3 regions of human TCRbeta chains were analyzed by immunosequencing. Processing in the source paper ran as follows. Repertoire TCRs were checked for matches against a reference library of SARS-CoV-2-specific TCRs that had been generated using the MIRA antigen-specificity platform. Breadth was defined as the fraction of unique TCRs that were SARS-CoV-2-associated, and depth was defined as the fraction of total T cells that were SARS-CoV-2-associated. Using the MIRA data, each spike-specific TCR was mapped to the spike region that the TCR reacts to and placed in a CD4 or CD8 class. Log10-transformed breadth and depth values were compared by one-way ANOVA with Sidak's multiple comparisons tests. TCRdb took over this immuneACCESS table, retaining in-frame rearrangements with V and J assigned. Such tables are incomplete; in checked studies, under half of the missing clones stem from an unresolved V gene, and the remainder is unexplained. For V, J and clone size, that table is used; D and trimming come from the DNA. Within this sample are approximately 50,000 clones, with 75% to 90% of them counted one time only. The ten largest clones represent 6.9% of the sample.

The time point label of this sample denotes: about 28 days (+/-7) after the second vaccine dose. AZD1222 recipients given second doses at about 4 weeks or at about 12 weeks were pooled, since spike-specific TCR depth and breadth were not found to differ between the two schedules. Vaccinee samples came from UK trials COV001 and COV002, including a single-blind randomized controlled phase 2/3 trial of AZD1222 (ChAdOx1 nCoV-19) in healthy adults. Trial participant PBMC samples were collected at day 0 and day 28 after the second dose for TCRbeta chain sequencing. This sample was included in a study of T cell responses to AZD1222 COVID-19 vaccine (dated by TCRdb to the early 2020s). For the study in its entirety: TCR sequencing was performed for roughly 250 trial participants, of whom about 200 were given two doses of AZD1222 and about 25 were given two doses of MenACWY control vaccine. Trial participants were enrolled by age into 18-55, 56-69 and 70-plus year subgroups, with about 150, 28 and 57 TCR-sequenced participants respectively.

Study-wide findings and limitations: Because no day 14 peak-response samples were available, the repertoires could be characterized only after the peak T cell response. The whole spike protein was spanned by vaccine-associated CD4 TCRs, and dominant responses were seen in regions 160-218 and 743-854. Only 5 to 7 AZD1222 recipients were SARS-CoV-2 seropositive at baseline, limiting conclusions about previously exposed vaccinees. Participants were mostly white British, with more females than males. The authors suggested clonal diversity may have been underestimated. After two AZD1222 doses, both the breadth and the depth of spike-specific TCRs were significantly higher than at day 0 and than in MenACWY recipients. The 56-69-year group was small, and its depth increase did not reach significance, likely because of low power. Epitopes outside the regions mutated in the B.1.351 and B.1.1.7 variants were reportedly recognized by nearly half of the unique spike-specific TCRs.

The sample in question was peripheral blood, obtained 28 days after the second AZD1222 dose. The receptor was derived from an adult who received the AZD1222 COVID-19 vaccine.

The CDR3 in this case is CASSSVAGATGELFF. The sequenced DNA: TGCGCCAGCAGCTCTGTAGCGGGAGCCACCGGGGAGCTGTTTTTT. This chain is built from TRBV10-2 and TRBJ2-2; TRBD2 matches 9 bases in the middle. The cysteine opens and the phenylalanine closes a CDR3 of 15 amino acids. CDR3 DNA only is kept here, 45 bases in frame from base 1. Taken from the germline V gene, the CDR1 and CDR2 loops are WSHSY and SAAADI. V is pruned by 6 bases and J by 4 bases, leaving 6 bases of the junction without a gene match.